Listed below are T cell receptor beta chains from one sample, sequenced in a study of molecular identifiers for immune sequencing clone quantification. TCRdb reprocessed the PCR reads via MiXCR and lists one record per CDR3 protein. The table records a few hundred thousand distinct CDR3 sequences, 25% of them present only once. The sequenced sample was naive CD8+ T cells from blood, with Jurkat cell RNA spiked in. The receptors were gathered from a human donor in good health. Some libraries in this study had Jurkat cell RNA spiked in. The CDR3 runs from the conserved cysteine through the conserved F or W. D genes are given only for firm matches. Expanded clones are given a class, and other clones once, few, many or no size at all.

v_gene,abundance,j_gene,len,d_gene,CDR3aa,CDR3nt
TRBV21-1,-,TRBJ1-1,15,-,CASSKRGSGNTEAFF,TGTGCCAGCAGCAAGAGGGGCTCAGGGAACACTGAAGCTTTCTTT
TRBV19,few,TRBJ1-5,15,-,CASSNTGHLNQPQHF,TGTGCCAGTAGTAACACGGGACACCTCAATCAGCCCCAGCATTTT
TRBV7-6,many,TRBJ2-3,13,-,CASSADPRDTQYF,TGTGCCAGCAGCGCTGACCCCCGGGATACGCAGTATTTT
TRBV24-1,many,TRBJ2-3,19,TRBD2,CATSERPQIAGGYTDTQYF,TGTGCCACCAGTGAGAGACCCCAAATAGCGGGGGGCTACACAGATACGCAGTATTTT
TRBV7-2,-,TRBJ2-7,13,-,CASSLELLGEQYF,TGTGCCAGCAGCTTAGAACTGTTAGGTGAGCAGTACTTC
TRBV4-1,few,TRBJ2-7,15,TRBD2,CASSQSSGGGYEQYF,TGCGCCAGCAGCCAATCTAGCGGGGGGGGATACGAGCAGTACTTC
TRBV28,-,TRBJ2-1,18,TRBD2,CASSFFGTSGRAYNEQFF,TGTGCCAGCAGTTTCTTCGGGACTAGCGGGAGGGCCTACAATGAGCAGTTCTTC
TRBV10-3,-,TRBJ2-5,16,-,CAISERELGAQETQYF,TGTGCCATCAGTGAAAGGGAGCTCGGGGCTCAAGAGACCCAGTACTTC
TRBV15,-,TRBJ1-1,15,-,CATSREGHTNSEAFF,TGTGCCACCAGCAGAGAGGGACACACGAACTCTGAAGCTTTCTTT
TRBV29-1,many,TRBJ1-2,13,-,CSVVSQRWSGYTF,TGCAGCGTCGTTTCACAGCGATGGTCTGGCTACACCTTC
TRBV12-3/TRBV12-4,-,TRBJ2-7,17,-,CASSPSRGDTSSYEQYF,TGTGCCAGCAGTCCCTCGCGTGGGGATACAAGTTCCTACGAGCAGTACTTC
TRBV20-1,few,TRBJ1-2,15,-,CSARDTEKLNYGYTF,TGCAGTGCTAGAGATACTGAGAAATTAAACTATGGCTACACCTTC
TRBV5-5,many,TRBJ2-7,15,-,CASSLAGQISYEQYF,TGTGCCAGCAGCTTGGCCGGACAGATATCCTACGAGCAGTACTTC
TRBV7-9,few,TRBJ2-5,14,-,CASSPQALQETQYF,TGTGCCAGCAGCCCCCAGGCCTTACAAGAGACCCAGTACTTC
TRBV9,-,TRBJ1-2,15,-,CASGSEAYEAYGYTF,TGTGCCAGCGGCTCGGAGGCCTATGAAGCCTATGGCTACACCTTC
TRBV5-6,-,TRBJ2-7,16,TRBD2,CASSSMTSGTTYEQYF,TGTGCCAGCAGCTCCATGACTAGCGGGACTACCTACGAGCAGTACTTC
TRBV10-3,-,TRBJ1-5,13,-,CAISDGGDQPQHF,TGTGCCATCAGTGATGGTGGGGACCAGCCCCAGCATTTT
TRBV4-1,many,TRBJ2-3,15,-,CASSSGEGLIDTQYF,TGCGCCAGCAGCTCGGGAGAGGGGTTGATAGATACGCAGTATTTT
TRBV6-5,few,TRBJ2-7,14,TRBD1,CASSFQTGGYEQYF,TGTGCCAGCAGTTTCCAGACAGGGGGATACGAGCAGTACTTC
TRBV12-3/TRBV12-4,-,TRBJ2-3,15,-,CASSLTTTSTGTQYF,TGTGCCAGCAGCTTGACTACTACTAGCACAGGTACGCAGTATTTT
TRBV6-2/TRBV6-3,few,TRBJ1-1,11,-,CASSRRDEAFF,TGTGCCAGCAGTCGGCGAGATGAAGCTTTCTTT
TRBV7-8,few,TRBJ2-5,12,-,CASREYQETQYF,TGTGCCAGCAGGGAGTATCAAGAGACCCAGTACTTC
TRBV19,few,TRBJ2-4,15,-,CASSMEGLAKNIQYF,TGTGCCAGTAGTATGGAGGGACTAGCCAAAAACATTCAGTACTTC
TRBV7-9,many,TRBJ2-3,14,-,CASSLQDYTDTQYF,TGTGCCAGCAGCTTGCAGGACTACACAGATACGCAGTATTTT
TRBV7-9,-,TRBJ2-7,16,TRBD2,CASSLDTSGSGYEQYF,TGTGCCAGCAGCTTAGATACTAGCGGGAGCGGTTACGAGCAGTACTTC
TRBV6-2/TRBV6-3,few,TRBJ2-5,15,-,CASSYSGLGQETQYF,TGTGCCAGCAGTTATTCTGGGCTGGGCCAAGAGACCCAGTACTTC
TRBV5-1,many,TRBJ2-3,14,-,CASSFLFDTDTQYF,TGCGCCAGCAGCTTCTTATTTGACACAGATACGCAGTATTTT
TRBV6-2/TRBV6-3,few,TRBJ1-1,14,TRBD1,CASSRTGLGTEAFF,TGTGCCAGCAGTCGGACAGGGCTCGGGACTGAAGCTTTCTTT
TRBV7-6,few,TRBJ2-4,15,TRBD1,CASSPGQGTKNIQYF,TGTGCCAGCAGCCCGGGACAGGGCACCAAAAACATTCAGTACTTC
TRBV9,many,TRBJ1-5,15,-,CASSVVDLIGQPQHF,TGTGCCAGCAGCGTAGTTGACCTTATAGGTCAGCCCCAGCATTTT
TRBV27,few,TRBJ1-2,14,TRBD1,CASSPGQAYYGYTF,TGTGCCAGCAGCCCCGGACAGGCTTACTATGGCTACACCTTC
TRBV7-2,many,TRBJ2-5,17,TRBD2,CASSLGLAGGLQETQYF,TGTGCCAGCAGCTTAGGGCTAGCGGGGGGGCTGCAAGAGACCCAGTACTTC
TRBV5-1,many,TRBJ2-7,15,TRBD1,CASSLMGQGHYEQYF,TGCGCCAGCAGCTTGATGGGACAGGGTCACTACGAGCAGTACTTC
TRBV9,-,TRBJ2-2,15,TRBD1,CASSVVGQGAGELFF,TGTGCCAGCAGCGTAGTGGGACAGGGGGCCGGGGAGCTGTTTTTT
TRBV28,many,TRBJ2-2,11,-,CASSDPGELFF,TGTGCCAGCAGTGATCCCGGGGAGCTGTTTTTT
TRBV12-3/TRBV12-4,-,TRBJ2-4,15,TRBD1,CASSYLQGAKNIQYF,TGTGCCAGCAGTTACCTACAGGGGGCCAAAAACATTCAGTACTTC
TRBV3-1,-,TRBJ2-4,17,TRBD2,CASSQENSGRAKNIQYF,TGTGCCAGCAGCCAAGAGAACAGCGGGAGAGCCAAAAACATTCAGTACTTC
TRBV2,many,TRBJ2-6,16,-,CASREVEGSGANVLTF,TGTGCCAGCAGGGAAGTGGAGGGTTCAGGGGCCAACGTCCTGACTTTC